This T cell receptor beta chain originates from a study of follicular helper T cells after annual influenza vaccination. On this clone: The antigen remains unidentified.

Sequencing used immunoSEQ multiplex PCR; TCRdb keeps in-frame clones, though not all of them. The sample consists of approximately 6,900 clones, 80% to 85% of them appearing once. The time point was: 2015-2016 season, 7 days after influenza vaccination. Adults were given seasonal inactivated influenza vaccine, and blood CD4 subsets were sorted before and after vaccination. Donors with HIV/AIDS, active malignancy, immunomodulators or active illness were excluded. Each time point used about 40 to 100 mL of blood. Study findings and constraints: Each annual vaccination recalled recurring oligoclonal ICOS+CD38+ cTfh clonotypes.

The V gene lost 0 bases and the J gene lost 0 bases, with 6 bases spanning the gap. The CDR3 loop spans 14 amino acids. Germline CDR1 LGHNA, CDR2 YSLEER. The chain employs TRBV4-3 and TRBJ2-7, with a tentative D call TRBD2 (6 bases). The sequencing used CXCR5- memory CD4+ T cells sorted from blood, collected 7 days after influenza vaccination. The receptor was derived from an adult who received the influenza vaccine. CDR3 DNA sequence: TGCGCCAGCAGCCAAGAGCGGGGCTCCTACGAGCAGTACTTC. Translating it yields CASSQERGSYEQYF.